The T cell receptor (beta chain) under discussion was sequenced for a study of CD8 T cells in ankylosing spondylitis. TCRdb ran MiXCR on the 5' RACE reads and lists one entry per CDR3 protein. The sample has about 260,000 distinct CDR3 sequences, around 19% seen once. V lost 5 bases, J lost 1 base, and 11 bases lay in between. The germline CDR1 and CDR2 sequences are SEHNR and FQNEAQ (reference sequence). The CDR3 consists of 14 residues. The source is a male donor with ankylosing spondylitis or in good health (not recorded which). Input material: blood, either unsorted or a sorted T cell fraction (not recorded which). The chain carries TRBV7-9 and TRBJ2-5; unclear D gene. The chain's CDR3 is CASSSGGSQETQYF. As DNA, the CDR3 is TGTGCCAGCAGCAGTGGTGGCAGCCAAGAGACCCAGTACTTC.